This T cell receptor beta chain was recovered during a study of cytomegalovirus exposure and HLA in healthy donors. General study points: Looking again later, the authors saw that most CMV-associated TCR beta chains seemed HLA-restricted. Trimming of TCR beta V- and J-genes showed a link, identified in a later analysis, to a missense DCLRE1C variant. An analysis done earlier found most TCR beta V segments productive about 90% or about 30% of the time.

Notes on this clone: Its antigen is unknown.

Germline lookup yields CDR1 KGHSH and CDR2 LQKENI. The V segment lost 3 bases and the J segment 3 bases; nucleotides outside the gene matches: 4. CDR3 size: 15 residues. It was with 60 Vbeta and 13 Jbeta primers that the PCR ran. Some clones are missing from TCRdb's copy, which holds only in-frame ones; the method was immunoSEQ multiplex PCR. The sample includes 90,000 to 150,000 clones, 77% seen only once; the top ten take about 5.8%. Material: PBMCs. This TCR was sampled from a man aged 18 to 30 in good health and CMV-seropositive. The rearrangement uses TRBV18 and TRBJ1-4; 7 bases match TRBD1. Here the CDR3 DNA reads TGTGCCAGCTCACCGAAGGGGACAGCTAATGAAAAACTGTTTTTT. Amino acid sequence: CASSPKGTANEKLFF.